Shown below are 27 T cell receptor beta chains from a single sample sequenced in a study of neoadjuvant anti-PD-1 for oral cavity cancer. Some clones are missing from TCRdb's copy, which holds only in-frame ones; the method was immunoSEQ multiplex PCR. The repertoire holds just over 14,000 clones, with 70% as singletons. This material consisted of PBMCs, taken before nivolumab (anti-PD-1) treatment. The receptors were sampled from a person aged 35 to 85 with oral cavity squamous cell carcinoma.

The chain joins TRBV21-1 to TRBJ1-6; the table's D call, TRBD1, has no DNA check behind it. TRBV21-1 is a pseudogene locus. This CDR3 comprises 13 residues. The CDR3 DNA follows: TGTGCCACTCGCAGCTCCTATAATTCACCCCTCCACTTT. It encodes CATRSSYNSPLHF.

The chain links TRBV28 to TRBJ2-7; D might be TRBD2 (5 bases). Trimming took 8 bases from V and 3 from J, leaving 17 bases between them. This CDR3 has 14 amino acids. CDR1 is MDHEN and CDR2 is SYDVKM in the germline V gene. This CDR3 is CASGPRGGGYEQYF. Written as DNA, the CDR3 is TGTGCCAGCGGCCCCCGCGGAGGAGGCTACGAGCAGTACTTC.

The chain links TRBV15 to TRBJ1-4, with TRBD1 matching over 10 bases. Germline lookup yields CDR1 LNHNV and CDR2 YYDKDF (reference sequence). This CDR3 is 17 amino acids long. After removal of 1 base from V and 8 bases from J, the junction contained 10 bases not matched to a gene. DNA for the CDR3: TGTGCCACCAGCAGAGCTGTCTCCGGGACAGGGGTAGAAAAACTGTTTTTT. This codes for CATSRAVSGTGVEKLFF.

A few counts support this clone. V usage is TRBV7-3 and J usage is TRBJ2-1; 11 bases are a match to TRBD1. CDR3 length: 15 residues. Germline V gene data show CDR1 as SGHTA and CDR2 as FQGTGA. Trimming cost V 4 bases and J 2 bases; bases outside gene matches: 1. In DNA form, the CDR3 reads TGTGCCAGCAGCTCGGACAGGGGGCCCTACAATGAGCAGTTCTTC. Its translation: CASSSDRGPYNEQFF.

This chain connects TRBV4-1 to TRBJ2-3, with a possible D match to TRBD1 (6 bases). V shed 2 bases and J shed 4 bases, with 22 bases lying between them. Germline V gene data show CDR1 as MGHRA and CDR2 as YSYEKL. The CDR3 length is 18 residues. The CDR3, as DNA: TGCGCCAGCAGCCAATCGGTGGTAAGGGGGTCGCGGGCAGATACGCAGTATTTT. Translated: CASSQSVVRGSRADTQYF.

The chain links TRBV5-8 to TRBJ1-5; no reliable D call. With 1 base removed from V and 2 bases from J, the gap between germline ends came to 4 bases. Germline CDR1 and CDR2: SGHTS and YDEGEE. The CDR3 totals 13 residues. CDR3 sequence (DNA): TGTGCCAGCAGCTTGCTCCGCAATCAGCCCCAGCATTTT. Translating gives CASSLLRNQPQHF.

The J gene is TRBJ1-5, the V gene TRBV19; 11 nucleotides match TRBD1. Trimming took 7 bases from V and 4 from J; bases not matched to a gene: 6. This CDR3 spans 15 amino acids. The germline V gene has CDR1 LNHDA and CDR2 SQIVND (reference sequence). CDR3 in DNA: TGTGCCAGTAAAATCGGGACAGGGGGAAATCAGCCCCAGCATTTT. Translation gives CASKIGTGGNQPQHF.

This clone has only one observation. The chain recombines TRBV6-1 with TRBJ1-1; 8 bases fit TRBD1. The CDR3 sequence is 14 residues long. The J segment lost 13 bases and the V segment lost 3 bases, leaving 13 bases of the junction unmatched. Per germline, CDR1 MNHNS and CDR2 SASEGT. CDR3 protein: CASSEPRDRPNNFF. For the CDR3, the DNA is TGTGCCAGCAGTGAGCCCCGGGACAGGCCTAACAATTTCTTT.

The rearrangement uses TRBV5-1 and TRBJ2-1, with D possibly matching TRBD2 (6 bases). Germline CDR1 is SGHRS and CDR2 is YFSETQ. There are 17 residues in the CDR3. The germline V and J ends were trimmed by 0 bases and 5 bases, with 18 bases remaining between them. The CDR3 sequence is CASSLVYVPSAHNEQFF. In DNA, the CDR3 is TGCGCCAGCAGCTTGGTTTATGTCCCTAGCGCTCACAATGAGCAGTTCTTC. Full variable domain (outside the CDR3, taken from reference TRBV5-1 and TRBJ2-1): KAGVTQTPRYLIKTRGQQVTLSCSPISGHRSVSWYQQTPGQGLQFLFEYFSETQRNKGNFPGRFSGRQFSNSRSEMNVSTLELGDSALYLCASSLVYVPSAHNEQFFGPGTRLTVL.

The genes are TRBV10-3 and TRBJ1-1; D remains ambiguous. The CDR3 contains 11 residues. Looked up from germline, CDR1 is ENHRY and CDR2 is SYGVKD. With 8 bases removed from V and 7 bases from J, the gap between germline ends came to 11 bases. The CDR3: CAIRGSIEAFF. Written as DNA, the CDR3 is TGTGCCATCCGAGGCTCTATTGAAGCTTTCTTT.

DNA for the CDR3: TGTGCCAGCAGCTTGGCCCGTGAAGCTTTCTTT. It translates to CASSLAREAFF. The chain uses TRBV5-6 and TRBJ1-1, with D uncertain. Trimming shortened V by 0 bases and J by 7 bases, and 4 bases separated the two germline ends. The CDR3 has 11 residues. Germline V gene data show CDR1 as SGHDT and CDR2 as YYEEEE.

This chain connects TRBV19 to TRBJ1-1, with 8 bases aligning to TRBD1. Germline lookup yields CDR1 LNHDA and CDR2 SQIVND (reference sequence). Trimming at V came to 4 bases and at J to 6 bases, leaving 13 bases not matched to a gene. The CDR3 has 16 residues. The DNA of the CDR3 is TGTGCCAGTAGTACCCCTAGGGACAGGCTCGGCCCTGAAGCTTTCTTT. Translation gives CASSTPRDRLGPEAFF.

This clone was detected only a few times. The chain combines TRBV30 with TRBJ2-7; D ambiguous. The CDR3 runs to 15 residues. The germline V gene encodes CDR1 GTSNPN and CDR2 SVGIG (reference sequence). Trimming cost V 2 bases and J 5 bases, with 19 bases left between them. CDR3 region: CAWSPGLVRRHEQYF. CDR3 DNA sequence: TGTGCCTGGAGTCCGGGTCTGGTACGCCGCCACGAGCAGTACTTC.

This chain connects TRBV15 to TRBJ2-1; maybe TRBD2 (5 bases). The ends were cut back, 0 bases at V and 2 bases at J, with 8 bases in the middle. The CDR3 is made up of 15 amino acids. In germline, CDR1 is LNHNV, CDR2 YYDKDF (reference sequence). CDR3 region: CATSRDLGAYNEQFF. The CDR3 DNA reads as TGTGCCACCAGCAGAGATCTCGGGGCCTACAATGAGCAGTTCTTC.

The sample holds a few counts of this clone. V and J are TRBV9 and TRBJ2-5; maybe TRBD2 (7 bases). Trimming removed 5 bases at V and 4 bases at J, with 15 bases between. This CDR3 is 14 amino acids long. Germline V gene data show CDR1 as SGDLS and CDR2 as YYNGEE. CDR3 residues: CASSKHRGAETQYF. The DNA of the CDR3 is TGTGCCAGCAGTAAGCATCGGGGGGCAGAGACCCAGTACTTC.

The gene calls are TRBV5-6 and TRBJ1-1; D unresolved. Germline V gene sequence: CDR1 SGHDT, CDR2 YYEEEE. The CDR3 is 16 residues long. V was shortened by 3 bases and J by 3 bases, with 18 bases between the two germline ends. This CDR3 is CASSSTRSRLDTEAFF. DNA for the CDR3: TGTGCCAGCAGCTCAACCAGGTCTCGGCTGGACACTGAAGCTTTCTTT.

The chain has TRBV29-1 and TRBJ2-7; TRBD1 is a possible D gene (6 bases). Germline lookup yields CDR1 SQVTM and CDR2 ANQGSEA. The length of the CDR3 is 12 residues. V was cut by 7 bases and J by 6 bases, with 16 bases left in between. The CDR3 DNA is TGCAGCGCCGCCCCAAACAGGGCCGAGCAGTACTTC. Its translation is CSAAPNRAEQYF.

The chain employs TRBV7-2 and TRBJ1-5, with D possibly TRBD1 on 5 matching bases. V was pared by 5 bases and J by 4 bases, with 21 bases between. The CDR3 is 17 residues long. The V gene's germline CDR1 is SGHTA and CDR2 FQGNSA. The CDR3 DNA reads TGTGCCAGCAGCGGAGGTCAGGGTTGGCGGCCTAATCAGCCCCAGCATTTT. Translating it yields CASSGGQGWRPNQPQHF.

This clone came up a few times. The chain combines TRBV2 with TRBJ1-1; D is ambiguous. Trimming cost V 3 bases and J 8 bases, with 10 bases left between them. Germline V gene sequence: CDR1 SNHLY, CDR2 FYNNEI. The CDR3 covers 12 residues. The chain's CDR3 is CASSEAGREAFF. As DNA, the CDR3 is TGTGCCAGCAGTGAGGCCGGCAGGGAAGCTTTCTTT. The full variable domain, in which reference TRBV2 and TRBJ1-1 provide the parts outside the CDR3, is EPEVTQTPSHQVTQMGQEVILRCVPISNHLYFYWYRQILGQKVEFLVSFYNNEISEKSEIFDDQFSVERPDGSNFTLKIRSTKLEDSAMYFCASSEAGREAFFGQGTRLTVV.

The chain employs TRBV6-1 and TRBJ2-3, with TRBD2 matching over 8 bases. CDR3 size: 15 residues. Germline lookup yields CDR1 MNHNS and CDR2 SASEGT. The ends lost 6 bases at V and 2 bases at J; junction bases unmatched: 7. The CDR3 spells CASSASGSFTDTQYF. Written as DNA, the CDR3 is TGTGCCAGCAGCGCTAGCGGGTCTTTCACAGATACGCAGTATTTT.

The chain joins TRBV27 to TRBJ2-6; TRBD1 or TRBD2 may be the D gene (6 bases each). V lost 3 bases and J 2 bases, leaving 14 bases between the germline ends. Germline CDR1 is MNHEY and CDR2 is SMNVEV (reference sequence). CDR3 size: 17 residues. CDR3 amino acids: CASSLNWGAAGANVLTF. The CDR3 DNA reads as TGTGCCAGCAGTTTGAATTGGGGGGCGGCTGGGGCCAACGTCCTGACTTTC. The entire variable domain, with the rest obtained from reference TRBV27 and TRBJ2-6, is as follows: EAQVTQNPRYLITVTGKKLTVTCSQNMNHEYMSWYRQDPGLGLRQIYYSMNVEVTDKGDVPEGYKVSRKEKRNFPLILESPSPNQTSLYFCASSLNWGAAGANVLTFGAGSRLTVL.

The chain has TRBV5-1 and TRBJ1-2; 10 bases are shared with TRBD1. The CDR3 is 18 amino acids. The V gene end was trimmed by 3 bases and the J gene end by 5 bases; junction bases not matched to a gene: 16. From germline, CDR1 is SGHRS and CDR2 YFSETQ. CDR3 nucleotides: TGCGCCAGCAGCTCCCTAAGGACAGGGGGTAGGAGGCGTTATGGCTACACCTTC. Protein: CASSSLRTGGRRRYGYTF.

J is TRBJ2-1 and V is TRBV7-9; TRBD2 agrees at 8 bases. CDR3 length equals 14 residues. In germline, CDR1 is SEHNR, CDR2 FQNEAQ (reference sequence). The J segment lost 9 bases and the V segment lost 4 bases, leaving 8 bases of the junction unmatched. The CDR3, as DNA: TGTGCCAGCAGCTCCTCGGGGGGGCCAGGTGAGCAGTTCTTC. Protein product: CASSSSGGPGEQFF.

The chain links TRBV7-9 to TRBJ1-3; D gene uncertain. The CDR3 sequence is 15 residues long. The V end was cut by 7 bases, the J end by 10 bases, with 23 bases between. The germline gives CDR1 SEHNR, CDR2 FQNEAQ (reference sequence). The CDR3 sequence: CASKGQRGRVGTIYF. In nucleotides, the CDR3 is TGTGCCAGCAAGGGTCAGCGGGGTAGAGTTGGAACCATATATTTT. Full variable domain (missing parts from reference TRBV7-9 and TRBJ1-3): DTGVSQNPRHKITKRGQNVTFRCDPISEHNRLYWYRQTLGQGPEFLTYFQNEAQLEKSRLLSDRFSAERPKGSFSTLEIQRTEQGDSAMYLCASKGQRGRVGTIYFGEGSWLTVV.

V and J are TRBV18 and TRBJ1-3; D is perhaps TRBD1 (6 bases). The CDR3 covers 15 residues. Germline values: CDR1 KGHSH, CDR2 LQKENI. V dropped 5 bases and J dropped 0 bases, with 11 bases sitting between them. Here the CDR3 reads CASSSRQASGNTIYF. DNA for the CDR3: TGTGCCAGCTCATCCCGACAGGCCTCTGGAAACACCATATATTTT.

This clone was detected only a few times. CDR3 sequence: CASSLTWLMNTEAFF. In DNA form, the CDR3 reads TGCGCCAGCAGCCTGACATGGTTGATGAACACTGAAGCTTTCTTT. The chain recombines TRBV4-1 with TRBJ1-1; D not certain. This CDR3 is built from 15 residues. Germline CDR1 is MGHRA and CDR2 is YSYEKL. V lost 4 bases to trimming and J lost 0 bases, with 12 bases between them.

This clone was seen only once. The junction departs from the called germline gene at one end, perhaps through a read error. The chain's CDR3 is CASRQGTSGRQYF. CDR3 coding DNA: TGTGCCAGCAGACAAGGGACTTCGGGCAGGCAGTACTTC. The rearrangement links TRBV4-2 to TRBJ2-7, with D possibly being TRBD2 (6 bases). Germline loops: CDR1 LGHNA, CDR2 YNFKEQ. This CDR3 is built from 13 residues.